The rows below give T cell receptor beta chains drawn from one sample of a study of vaccination and CD4 T cells after COVID-19. Their antigens remain unidentified. TCRdb used MiXCR to reprocess the PCR reads, holding one entry per CDR3 protein. The sample lists about 20,000 distinct CDR3 sequences, roughly half seen once, with about 13% in the top ten. Sequencing was carried out using CD4+ T cells from blood, cultured in vitro. Receptors were obtained from a human donor who had recovered from COVID-19. Each CDR3 is given without its conserved first and last residue. Not all rows give a size; the values are once, few, many and, for expanded clones, a class.

CDR3,size,J,V
ASSPGQGNTEAF,NA,TRBJ1-1,TRBV6-1
ASSLASSVNEQF,NA,TRBJ2-1,TRBV7-6
ASSRQVNSNQPQH,NA,TRBJ1-5,TRBV19
ASGTTSGNTIY,NA,TRBJ1-3,TRBV19
AGIWKGTYEQY,NA,TRBJ2-7,TRBV21-1
ASSEQQGPSYEQY,NA,TRBJ2-7,TRBV6-1
ASSFQLLLTGELF,NA,TRBJ2-2,TRBV7-2
ATTSPWQTYGYT,NA,TRBJ1-2,TRBV19
ASSSTSGGFQEAQY,NA,TRBJ2-5,TRBV7-9
ASSTRGTYSYNEQF,NA,TRBJ2-1,TRBV25-1
ASSQDGRNEQF,NA,TRBJ2-1,TRBV4-1
ASSPAAANTEAF,NA,TRBJ1-1,TRBV11-2
ASRLTSNQPQH,few,TRBJ1-5,TRBV27
ASSLEGGNQPQH,few,TRBJ1-5,TRBV5-5
ASSLGRGDYEQY,few,TRBJ2-7,TRBV7-9
ASSEDRAYQPQH,NA,TRBJ1-5,TRBV2
ASSSPPDRRNTEAF,NA,TRBJ1-1,TRBV7-2
ASSLGTVSNQPQH,once,TRBJ1-5,TRBV18
ASSGAGVRLETQY,NA,TRBJ2-5,TRBV7-9
ASSWDIINEQY,NA,TRBJ2-7,TRBV7-8
ASSGSGLERQPQH,NA,TRBJ1-5,TRBV19
ASSWGLAGITDTQY,NA,TRBJ2-3,TRBV11-3
ASRGGAWNTEAF,NA,TRBJ1-1,TRBV12-3/TRBV12-4
AWRGSGGTEAF,NA,TRBJ1-1,TRBV30
ASSFRDQNYGYT,NA,TRBJ1-2,TRBV27
SARVSTEAF,NA,TRBJ1-1,TRBV20-1
AVHSEPYEQY,few,TRBJ2-7,TRBV2
ASSLQGAGANVLT,NA,TRBJ2-6,TRBV6-1
ASSPEGSTEAF,few,TRBJ1-1,TRBV6-2/TRBV6-3
ASSTGTGNTGELF,NA,TRBJ2-2,TRBV19
ASSLRTGGYT,NA,TRBJ1-2,TRBV28
ASSTSLPGQANQPQH,few,TRBJ1-5,TRBV27
ASSFSSRTEAF,NA,TRBJ1-1,TRBV27
ASNTPGTEAF,NA,TRBJ1-1,TRBV6-1
ASSVGGEQY,NA,TRBJ2-7,TRBV6-1
ASSWPTTHEQF,NA,TRBJ2-1,TRBV12-3/TRBV12-4
ASSIGQNTEAF,NA,TRBJ1-1,TRBV5-1
ASTLAGGPQETQY,NA,TRBJ2-5,TRBV6-1
ASSLGVTNQPQH,NA,TRBJ1-5,TRBV12-3/TRBV12-4
ASSTGSSYNSPLH,NA,TRBJ1-6,TRBV28
ASSHGLSTDTQY,few,TRBJ2-3,TRBV28
ASSYRGGGKTGELF,few,TRBJ2-2,TRBV7-2
ASSQLPNGLGQF,NA,TRBJ2-1,TRBV4-1
ASSIPQTNTEAF,NA,TRBJ1-1,TRBV19
ASSPRGSGGSDTQY,NA,TRBJ2-3,TRBV12-3/TRBV12-4
ASSAQSYEQY,NA,TRBJ2-7,TRBV6-1
SATQGGSLDQPQH,NA,TRBJ1-5,TRBV20-1
ASSSGLAGGPPMETQY,NA,TRBJ2-5,TRBV11-3
ASSRDRDGTQY,few,TRBJ2-3,TRBV5-4
ASRLNSDYGYT,few,TRBJ1-2,TRBV27
ASSIRERGGQPQH,few,TRBJ1-5,TRBV19
ASNLGALAGGPHNEQF,few,TRBJ2-1,TRBV12-3/TRBV12-4
ASSPTAALYGYT,NA,TRBJ1-2,TRBV7-2
ASSFSGYGYT,NA,TRBJ1-2,TRBV11-1
ASSLRDEAF,NA,TRBJ1-1,TRBV6-5
ASSYRLQEGNTIY,NA,TRBJ1-3,TRBV6-2/TRBV6-3
ASRPGQAQPQH,once,TRBJ1-5,TRBV12-3/TRBV12-4
ASSLTTGRVYPDTQY,few,TRBJ2-3,TRBV7-3